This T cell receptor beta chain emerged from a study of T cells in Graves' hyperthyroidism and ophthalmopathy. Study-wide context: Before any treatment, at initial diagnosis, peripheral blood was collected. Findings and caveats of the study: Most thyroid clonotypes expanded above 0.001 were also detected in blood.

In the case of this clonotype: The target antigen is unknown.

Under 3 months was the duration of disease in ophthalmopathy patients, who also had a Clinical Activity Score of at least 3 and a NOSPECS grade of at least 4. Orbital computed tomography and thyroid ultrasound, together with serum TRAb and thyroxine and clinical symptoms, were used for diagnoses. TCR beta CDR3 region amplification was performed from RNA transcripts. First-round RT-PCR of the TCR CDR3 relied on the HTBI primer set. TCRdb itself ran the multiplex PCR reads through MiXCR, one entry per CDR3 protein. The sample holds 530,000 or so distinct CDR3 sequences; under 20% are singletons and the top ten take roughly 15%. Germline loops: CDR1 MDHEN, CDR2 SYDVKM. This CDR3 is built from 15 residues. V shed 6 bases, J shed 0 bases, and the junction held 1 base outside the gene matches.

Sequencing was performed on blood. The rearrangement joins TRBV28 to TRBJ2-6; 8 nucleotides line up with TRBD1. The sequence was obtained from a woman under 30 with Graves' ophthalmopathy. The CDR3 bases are TGTGCCAGCAGGACAGGGGCCTCTGGGGCCAACGTCCTGACTTTC. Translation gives CASRTGASGANVLTF.